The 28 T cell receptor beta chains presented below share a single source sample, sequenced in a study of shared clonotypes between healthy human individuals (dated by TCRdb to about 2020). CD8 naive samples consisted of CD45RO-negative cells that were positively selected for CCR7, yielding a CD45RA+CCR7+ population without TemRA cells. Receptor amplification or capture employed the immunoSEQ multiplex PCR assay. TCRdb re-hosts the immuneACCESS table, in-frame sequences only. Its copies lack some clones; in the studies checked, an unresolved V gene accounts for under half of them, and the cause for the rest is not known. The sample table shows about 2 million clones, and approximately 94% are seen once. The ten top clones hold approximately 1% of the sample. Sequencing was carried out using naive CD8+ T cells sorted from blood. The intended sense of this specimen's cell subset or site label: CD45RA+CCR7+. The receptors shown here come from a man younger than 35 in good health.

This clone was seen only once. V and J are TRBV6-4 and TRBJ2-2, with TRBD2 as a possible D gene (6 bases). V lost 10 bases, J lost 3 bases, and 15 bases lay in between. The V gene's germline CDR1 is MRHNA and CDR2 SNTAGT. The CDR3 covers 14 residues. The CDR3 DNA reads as TGTGCCACCCGGTTGGGGGGAGACACCGGGGAGCTGTTTTTT. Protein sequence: CATRLGGDTGELFF.

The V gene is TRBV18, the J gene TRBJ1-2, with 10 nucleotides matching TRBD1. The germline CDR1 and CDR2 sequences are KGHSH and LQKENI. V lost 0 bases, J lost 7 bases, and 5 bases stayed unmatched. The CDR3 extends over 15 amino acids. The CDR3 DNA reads TGTGCCAGCTCACCACCGGGACAGGGGATAGGTGGCTACACCTTC. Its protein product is CASSPPGQGIGGYTF.

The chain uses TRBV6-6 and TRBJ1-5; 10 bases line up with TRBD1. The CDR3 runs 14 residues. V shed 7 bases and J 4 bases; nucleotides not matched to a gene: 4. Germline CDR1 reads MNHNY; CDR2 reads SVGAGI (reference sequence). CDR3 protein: CASTGTGVNQPQHF. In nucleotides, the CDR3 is TGTGCCAGCACCGGGACAGGGGTTAATCAGCCCCAGCATTTT.

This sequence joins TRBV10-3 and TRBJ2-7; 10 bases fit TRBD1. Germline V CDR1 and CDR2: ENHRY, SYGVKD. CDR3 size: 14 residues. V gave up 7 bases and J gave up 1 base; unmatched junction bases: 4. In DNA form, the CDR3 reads TGTGCCATCATGGGGACAGGGGAATCCTACGAGCAGTACTTC. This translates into CAIMGTGESYEQYF.

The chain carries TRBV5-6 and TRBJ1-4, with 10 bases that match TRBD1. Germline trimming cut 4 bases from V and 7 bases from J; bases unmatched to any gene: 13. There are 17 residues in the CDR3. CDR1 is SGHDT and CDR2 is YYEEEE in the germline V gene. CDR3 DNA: TGTGCCAGCAGCGAAGACAGGGGGCTACTAGACGGTGAAAAACTGTTTTTT. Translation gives CASSEDRGLLDGEKLFF.

The CDR3 spells CASSLGTSGIYEQYF. The CDR3 DNA sequence: TGTGCCAGCAGCCTCGGGACTAGCGGGATTTACGAGCAGTACTTC. This chain uses TRBV11-2 with TRBJ2-7; 13 positions match TRBD2. The junction had 5 bases not matched to a gene; V was cut back by 5 bases and J by 4 bases. Germline values: CDR1 SGHAT, CDR2 FQNNGV. This CDR3 has 15 residues.

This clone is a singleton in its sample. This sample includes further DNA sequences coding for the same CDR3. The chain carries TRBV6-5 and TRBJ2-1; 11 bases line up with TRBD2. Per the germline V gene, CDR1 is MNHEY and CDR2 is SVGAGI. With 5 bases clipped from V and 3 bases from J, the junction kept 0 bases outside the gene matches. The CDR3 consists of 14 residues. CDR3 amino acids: CASSLAGGYNEQFF. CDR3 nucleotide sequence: TGTGCCAGCAGTCTAGCGGGAGGCTACAATGAGCAGTTCTTC.

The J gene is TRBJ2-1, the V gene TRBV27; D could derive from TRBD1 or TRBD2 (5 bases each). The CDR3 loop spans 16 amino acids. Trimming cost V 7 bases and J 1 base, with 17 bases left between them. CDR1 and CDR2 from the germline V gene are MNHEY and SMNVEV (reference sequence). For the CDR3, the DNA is TGTGCCAGCACCACCGGGACCTCTCATTCCTACAATGAGCAGTTCTTC. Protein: CASTTGTSHSYNEQFF.

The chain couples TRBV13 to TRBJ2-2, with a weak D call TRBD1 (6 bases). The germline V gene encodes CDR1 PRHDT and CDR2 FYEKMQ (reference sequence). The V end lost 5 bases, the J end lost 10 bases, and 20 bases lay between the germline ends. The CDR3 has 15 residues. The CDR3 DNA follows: TGTGCCAGCAGCCCCAGGGGCTTCCTAGTAGAGGAGCTGTTTTTT. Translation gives CASSPRGFLVEELFF.

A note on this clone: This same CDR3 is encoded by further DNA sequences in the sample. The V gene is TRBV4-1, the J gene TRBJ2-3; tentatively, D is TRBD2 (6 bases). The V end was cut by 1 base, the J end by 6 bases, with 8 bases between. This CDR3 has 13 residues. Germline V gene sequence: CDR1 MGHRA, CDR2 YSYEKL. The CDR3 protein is CASSQGGGDTQYF. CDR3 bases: TGCGCCAGCAGCCAAGGCGGAGGGGATACGCAGTATTTT.

CDR3 protein: CASSPYSGGDTGELFF. The CDR3 region has the DNA TGTGCCAGCAGCCCGTATAGCGGGGGGGACACCGGGGAGCTGTTTTTT. J is TRBJ2-2 and V is TRBV7-6; 11 bases match TRBD2. Trimming cost V 5 bases and J 3 bases; bases outside gene matches: 5. Germline CDR1 is SGHVS and CDR2 is FNYEAQ. The length of the CDR3 is 16 residues. The full variable domain, rest sourced from reference TRBV7-6 and TRBJ2-2, is GAGVSQSPRYKVTKRGQDVALRCDPISGHVSLYWYRQALGQGPEFLTYFNYEAQQDKSGLPNDRFSAERPEGSISTLTIQRTEQRDSAMYRCASSPYSGGDTGELFFGEGSRLTVL.

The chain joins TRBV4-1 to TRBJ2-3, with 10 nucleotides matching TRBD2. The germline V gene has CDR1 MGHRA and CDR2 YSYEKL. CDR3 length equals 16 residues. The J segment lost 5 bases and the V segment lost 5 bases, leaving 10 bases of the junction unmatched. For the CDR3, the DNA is TGCGCCAGCAGCTTCCCCCCAGCGGGGGGGGTAGATACGCAGTATTTT. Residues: CASSFPPAGGVDTQYF.

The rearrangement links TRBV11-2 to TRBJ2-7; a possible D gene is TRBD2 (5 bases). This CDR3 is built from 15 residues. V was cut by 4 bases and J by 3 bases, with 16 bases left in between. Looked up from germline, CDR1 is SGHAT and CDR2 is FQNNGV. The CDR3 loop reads CASSSDAGTDYEQYF. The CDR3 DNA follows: TGTGCCAGCAGCTCCGATGCGGGCACGGACTACGAGCAGTACTTC.

The CDR3 region is CASIPFAGYGYTF. The CDR3 nucleotides are TGTGCCAGCATACCTTTTGCAGGCTATGGCTACACCTTC. The chain links TRBV6-1 to TRBJ1-2; D gene ambiguous. Germline loops: CDR1 MNHNS, CDR2 SASEGT. This CDR3 has 13 amino acids. V was trimmed by 7 bases and J by 4 bases, leaving 13 bases between them.

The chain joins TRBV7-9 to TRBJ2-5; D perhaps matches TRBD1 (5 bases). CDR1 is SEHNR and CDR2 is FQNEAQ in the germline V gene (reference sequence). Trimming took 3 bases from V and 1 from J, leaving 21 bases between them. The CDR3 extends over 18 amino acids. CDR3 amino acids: CASSLNPRELGAQETQYF. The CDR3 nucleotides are TGTGCCAGCAGCTTGAATCCACGAGAGCTTGGGGCCCAAGAGACCCAGTACTTC.

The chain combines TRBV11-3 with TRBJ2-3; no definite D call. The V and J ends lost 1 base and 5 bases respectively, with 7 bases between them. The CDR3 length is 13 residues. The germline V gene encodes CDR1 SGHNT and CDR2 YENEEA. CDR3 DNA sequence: TGTGCCAGCAGCTTAGGGCCCGGAGATACGCAGTATTTT. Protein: CASSLGPGDTQYF.

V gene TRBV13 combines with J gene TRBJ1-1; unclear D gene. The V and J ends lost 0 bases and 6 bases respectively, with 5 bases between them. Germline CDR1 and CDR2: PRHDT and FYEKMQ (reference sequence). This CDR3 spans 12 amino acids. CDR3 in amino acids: CASSLGVAEAFF. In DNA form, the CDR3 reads TGTGCCAGCAGCTTAGGGGTGGCTGAAGCTTTCTTT.

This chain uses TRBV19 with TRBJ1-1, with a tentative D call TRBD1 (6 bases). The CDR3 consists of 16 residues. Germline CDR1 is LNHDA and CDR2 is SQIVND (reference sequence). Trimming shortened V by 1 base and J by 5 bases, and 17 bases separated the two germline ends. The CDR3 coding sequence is TGTGCCAGTAGTATAGCCCCTACAGGGTTTGGGACTGAAGCTTTCTTT. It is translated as CASSIAPTGFGTEAFF. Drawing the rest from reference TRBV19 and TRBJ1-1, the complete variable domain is DGGITQSPKYLFRKEGQNVTLSCEQNLNHDAMYWYRQDPGQGLRLIYYSQIVNDFQKGDIAEGYSVSREKKESFPLTVTSAQKNPTAFYLCASSIAPTGFGTEAFFGQGTRLTVV.

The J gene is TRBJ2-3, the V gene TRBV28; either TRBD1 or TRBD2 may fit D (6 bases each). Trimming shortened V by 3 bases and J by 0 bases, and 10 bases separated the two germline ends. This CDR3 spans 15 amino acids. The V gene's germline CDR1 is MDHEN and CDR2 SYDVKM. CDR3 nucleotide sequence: TGTGCCAGCAGTTTGGGAGGACAGAGCACAGATACGCAGTATTTT. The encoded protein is CASSLGGQSTDTQYF.

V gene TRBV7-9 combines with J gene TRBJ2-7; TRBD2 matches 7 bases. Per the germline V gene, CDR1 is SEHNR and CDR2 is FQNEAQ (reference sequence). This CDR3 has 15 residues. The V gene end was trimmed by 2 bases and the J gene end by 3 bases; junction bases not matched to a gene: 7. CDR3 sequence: CASSLSTSELYEQYF. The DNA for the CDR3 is TGTGCCAGCAGCTTAAGTACTAGCGAGCTCTACGAGCAGTACTTC.

CDR3 in DNA: TGTGCCAGCAGCCCCAACCCGGGGGCTAATGAAAAACTGTTTTTT. Translating it yields CASSPNPGANEKLFF. The rearrangement joins TRBV7-9 to TRBJ1-4; weak D call: TRBD1 (5 bases). The germline V and J ends were trimmed by 5 bases and 3 bases, with 13 bases remaining between them. The CDR3 length is 15 residues. Germline V gene sequence: CDR1 SEHNR, CDR2 FQNEAQ (reference sequence). Using reference TRBV7-9 and TRBJ1-4 for the parts outside the CDR3, the full variable domain is DTGVSQNPRHKITKRGQNVTFRCDPISEHNRLYWYRQTLGQGPEFLTYFQNEAQLEKSRLLSDRFSAERPKGSFSTLEIQRTEQGDSAMYLCASSPNPGANEKLFFGSGTQLSVL.

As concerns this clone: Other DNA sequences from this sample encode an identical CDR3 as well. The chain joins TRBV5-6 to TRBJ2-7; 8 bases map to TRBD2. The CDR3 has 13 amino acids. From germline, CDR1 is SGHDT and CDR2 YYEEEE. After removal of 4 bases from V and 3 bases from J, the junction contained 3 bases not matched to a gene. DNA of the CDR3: TGTGCCAGCAGCCCGGGACTAGTCTACGAGCAGTACTTC. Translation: CASSPGLVYEQYF.

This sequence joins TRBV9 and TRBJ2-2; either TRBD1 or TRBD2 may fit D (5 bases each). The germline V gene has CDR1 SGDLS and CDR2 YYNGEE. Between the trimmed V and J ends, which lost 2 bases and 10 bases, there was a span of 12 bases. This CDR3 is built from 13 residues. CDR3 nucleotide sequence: TGTGCCAGCAGCGTGGGACCTACAGCGGAGCTGTTTTTT. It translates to CASSVGPTAELFF.

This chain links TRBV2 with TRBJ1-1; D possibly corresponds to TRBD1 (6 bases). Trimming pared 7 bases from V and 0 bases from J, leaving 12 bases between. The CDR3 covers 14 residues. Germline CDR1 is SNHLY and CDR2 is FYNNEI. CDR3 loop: CASTDRTVNTEAFF. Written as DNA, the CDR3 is TGTGCCAGCACGGACAGAACTGTGAACACTGAAGCTTTCTTT.

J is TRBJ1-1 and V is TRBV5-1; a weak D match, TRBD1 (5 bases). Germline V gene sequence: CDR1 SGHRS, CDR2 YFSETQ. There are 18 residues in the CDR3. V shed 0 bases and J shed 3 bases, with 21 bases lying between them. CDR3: CASSLVQFRDVAYTEAFF. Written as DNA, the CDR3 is TGCGCCAGCAGCTTGGTCCAATTTAGGGACGTAGCTTACACTGAAGCTTTCTTT. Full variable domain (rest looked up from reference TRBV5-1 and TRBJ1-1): KAGVTQTPRYLIKTRGQQVTLSCSPISGHRSVSWYQQTPGQGLQFLFEYFSETQRNKGNFPGRFSGRQFSNSRSEMNVSTLELGDSALYLCASSLVQFRDVAYTEAFFGQGTRLTVV.

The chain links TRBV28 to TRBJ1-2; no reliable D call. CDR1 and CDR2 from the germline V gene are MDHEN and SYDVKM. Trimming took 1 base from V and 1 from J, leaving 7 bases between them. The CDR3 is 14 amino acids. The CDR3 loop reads CASSLSYSNYGYTF. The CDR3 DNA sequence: TGTGCCAGCAGTTTATCTTACAGTAACTATGGCTACACCTTC.

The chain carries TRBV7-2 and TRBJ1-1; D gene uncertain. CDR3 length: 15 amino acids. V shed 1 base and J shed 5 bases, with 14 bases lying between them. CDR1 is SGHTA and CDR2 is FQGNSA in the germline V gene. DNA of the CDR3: TGTGCCAGCAGCTTAGAGTTCCGACTTGGAACTGAAGCTTTCTTT. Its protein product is CASSLEFRLGTEAFF.

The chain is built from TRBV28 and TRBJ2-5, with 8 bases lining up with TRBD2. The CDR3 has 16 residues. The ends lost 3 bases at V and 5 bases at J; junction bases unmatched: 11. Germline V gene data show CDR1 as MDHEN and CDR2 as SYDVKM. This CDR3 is CASSFLAGPSGETQYF. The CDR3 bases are TGTGCCAGCAGTTTTTTAGCGGGGCCTTCGGGGGAGACCCAGTACTTC.